The 23 T cell receptor beta chains in this list originate from one sample, sequenced in a study of cytomegalovirus exposure and HLA in healthy donors. Clones were sequenced by immunoSEQ multiplex PCR, and TCRdb holds only the in-frame ones, with some missing. There are 300,000 or so clones in the sample; roughly 90% occur only once, and around 0.88% lies in the top ten. Material for sequencing was PBMCs. The receptors were gathered from a man aged 25-45 years in good health and CMV-seronegative.

CDR3 residues: CASSFRDSPNTEAFF. The DNA for the CDR3 is TGTGCCAGCAGCTTTCGGGACAGCCCGAACACTGAAGCTTTCTTT. The V and J genes are TRBV7-6 and TRBJ1-1; 7 bases map to TRBD1. Trimming took 3 bases from V and 1 from J; bases not matched to a gene: 5. CDR3 length: 15 residues. Germline lookup yields CDR1 SGHVS and CDR2 FNYEAQ.

V and J are TRBV15 and TRBJ2-1, with 11 bases aligning to TRBD1. The trim removed 1 base at V and 6 bases at J, leaving 8 bases unmatched. CDR3 length: 17 amino acids. Germline V gene lookup returns CDR1 LNHNV and CDR2 YYDKDF (reference sequence). The CDR3 region has the DNA TGTGCCACCAGCAGAGTGAGGGGACAGGGGGGTAGCAATGAGCAGTTCTTC. Translated, it gives CATSRVRGQGGSNEQFF. The variable domain in full, with the rest retrieved from reference TRBV15 and TRBJ2-1, is DAMVIQNPRYQVTQFGKPVTLSCSQTLNHNVMYWYQQKSSQAPKLLFHYYDKDFNNEADTPDNFQSRRPNTSFCFLDIRSPGLGDTAMYLCATSRVRGQGGSNEQFFGPGTRLTVL.

V gene TRBV5-6 combines with J gene TRBJ1-1; D gene ambiguous. The CDR3 contains 13 residues. Germline V gene data show CDR1 as SGHDT and CDR2 as YYEEEE. Between the trimmed V and J ends, which lost 0 bases and 6 bases, there was a span of 9 bases. Here the CDR3 reads CASSLDRTAEAFF. CDR3 coding DNA: TGTGCCAGCAGCTTGGATAGGACTGCTGAAGCTTTCTTT.

As concerns this clone: The same CDR3 also results from other DNA sequences found in this sample. The V call is TRBV27, the J call TRBJ2-2; 8 nucleotides line up with TRBD1. CDR1 is MNHEY, CDR2 SMNVEV, per germline (reference sequence). This CDR3 is 14 amino acids long. Losses at the gene ends were 2 bases for V and 5 bases for J; bases not matched to a gene: 1. CDR3 DNA sequence: TGTGCCAGCAGTTTAACAGGGGGAACCGGGGAGCTGTTTTTT. Translated, it gives CASSLTGGTGELFF.

This clone was counted a few times. The rearrangement links TRBV7-2 to TRBJ2-7; TRBD1 is a possible D gene (5 bases). The V gene lost 4 bases and the J gene lost 0 bases, with 13 bases spanning the gap. The CDR3 loop spans 15 amino acids. Germline V CDR1 and CDR2: SGHTA, FQGNSA. The DNA for the CDR3 is TGTGCCAGCAGCTCTAAAGGGGTCCGCTCCTACGAGCAGTACTTC. It codes for CASSSKGVRSYEQYF.

The chain combines TRBV19 with TRBJ2-7; a possible D gene is TRBD2 (6 bases). Germline V gives CDR1 LNHDA, CDR2 SQIVND (reference sequence). V shed 2 bases and J shed 2 bases, with 10 bases lying between them. The CDR3 sequence is 14 residues long. In DNA, the CDR3 is TGTGCCAGTAGTATAATTTGGGGGGCCTACGAGCAGTACTTC. Its protein is CASSIIWGAYEQYF.

V usage is TRBV21-1 and J usage is TRBJ2-7; the table names TRBD1, a call not compared with the DNA. TRBV21-1 is reported as a pseudogene. The CDR3 spans 13 residues. This chain's CDR3 is CASGRTGAYEQYF. The CDR3 nucleotides are TGTGCCAGCGGTCGAACAGGGGCCTACGAGCAGTACTTC.

The chain employs TRBV7-2 and TRBJ1-1; a weak D match, TRBD1 (6 bases). V lost 3 bases and J lost 1, with 15 bases in between. Germline V CDR1 and CDR2: SGHTA, FQGNSA. The CDR3 loop spans 16 amino acids. The CDR3 protein is CASSFFPGTQNTEAFF. The CDR3 nucleotides read TGTGCCAGCAGCTTCTTTCCCGGGACACAGAACACTGAAGCTTTCTTT.

The chain combines TRBV15 with TRBJ2-7; perhaps TRBD1 as D (7 bases). The CDR3 spans 15 residues. Germline CDR1 LNHNV, CDR2 YYDKDF (reference sequence). V lost 8 bases and J 4 bases, leaving 21 bases between the germline ends. The CDR3 spells CATPQAGQIIYEQYF. In DNA form, the CDR3 reads TGTGCCACCCCCCAGGCGGGACAGATCATATACGAGCAGTACTTC.

This clone came up once. This rearrangement joins TRBV5-6 to TRBJ2-7, with D maybe TRBD1 (5 bases). Germline CDR1 reads SGHDT; CDR2 reads YYEEEE. The CDR3 is 13 amino acids. V was cut by 0 bases and J by 7 bases, with 11 bases left in between. CDR3 sequence: CASSLAVREEQYF. The CDR3, as DNA: TGTGCCAGCAGCTTGGCGGTCAGGGAAGAGCAGTACTTC.

Remarks on this clone: The sample carries other DNA sequences with the same CDR3. The chain couples TRBV18 to TRBJ1-2; D is ambiguous. The V end lost 0 bases, the J end lost 4 bases, and 6 bases lay between the germline ends. Germline V CDR1 and CDR2: KGHSH, LQKENI. The CDR3 totals 13 residues. The CDR3 DNA follows: TGTGCCAGCTCACCACCAAGCACCTATGGCTACACCTTC. This encodes CASSPPSTYGYTF.

This chain uses TRBV7-9 with TRBJ1-5, with 10 positions matching TRBD1. Germline CDR1 reads SEHNR; CDR2 reads FQNEAQ (reference sequence). This CDR3 region has 17 residues. The V gene end was trimmed by 0 bases and the J gene end by 3 bases; junction bases not matched to a gene: 5. This chain's CDR3 is CASSLAPGQGPNQPQHF. In DNA, the CDR3 is TGTGCCAGCAGCTTAGCTCCGGGACAGGGGCCCAATCAGCCCCAGCATTTT. The variable domain in full, with the rest retrieved from reference TRBV7-9 and TRBJ1-5, is DTGVSQNPRHKITKRGQNVTFRCDPISEHNRLYWYRQTLGQGPEFLTYFQNEAQLEKSRLLSDRFSAERPKGSFSTLEIQRTEQGDSAMYLCASSLAPGQGPNQPQHFGDGTRLSIL.

This clone has a handful of counts. The chain uses TRBV6-5 and TRBJ1-6, with D possibly being TRBD1 (6 bases). V was trimmed by 0 bases and J by 5 bases, leaving 11 bases between them. This CDR3 has 16 amino acids. Germline V gene data show CDR1 as MNHEY and CDR2 as SVGAGI. The CDR3 is CASSYSPQGNNSPLHF. The CDR3 DNA is TGTGCCAGCAGTTACTCGCCACAGGGAAATAATTCACCCCTCCACTTT.

Only one count was recorded for this clone. The chain recombines TRBV14 with TRBJ2-7; a possible D gene is TRBD1 (5 bases). Germline V gene lookup returns CDR1 SGHDN and CDR2 FVKESK. This CDR3 is built from 13 residues. Trimming shortened V by 1 base and J by 3 bases, and 7 bases separated the two germline ends. The CDR3 DNA follows: TGTGCCAGCAGCCAAGGACAGTTCTACGAGCAGTACTTC. Residues: CASSQGQFYEQYF.

V gene TRBV6-1 combines with J gene TRBJ1-2; D gene ambiguous. Trimming took off 2 bases at V and 8 bases at J, with 12 bases between the two ends. CDR3 length equals 13 residues. Germline V gene data show CDR1 as MNHNS and CDR2 as SASEGT. The CDR3 spells CASSELGSGGYTF. The CDR3 nucleotides read TGTGCCAGCAGTGAACTCGGGAGCGGGGGCTACACCTTC.

The chain has TRBV7-9 and TRBJ2-7, with 9 bases aligning to TRBD1. The CDR3 length is 14 residues. Trimming cost V 7 bases and J 3 bases; bases outside gene matches: 7. Germline lookup yields CDR1 SEHNR and CDR2 FQNEAQ (reference sequence). The CDR3 spells CASNPGQGNYEQYF. The DNA of the CDR3 is TGTGCCAGCAACCCGGGACAGGGAAACTACGAGCAGTACTTC.

The rearrangement links TRBV7-8 to TRBJ2-5, with TRBD2 matching 8 bases. The CDR3 consists of 16 residues. V shed 5 bases, J shed 1 base, and the junction held 9 bases outside the gene matches. Germline assignment: CDR1 SGHVS and CDR2 FQNEAQ. The chain's CDR3 is CASSHSVAGLQETQYF. CDR3 nucleotides: TGTGCCAGCAGCCACTCGGTAGCGGGGCTCCAAGAGACCCAGTACTTC.

The chain links TRBV7-2 to TRBJ1-4; 12 bases are shared with TRBD1. The CDR3 has 16 residues. Germline loops: CDR1 SGHTA, CDR2 FQGNSA. Germline trimming cut 0 bases from V and 8 bases from J; bases unmatched to any gene: 4. The DNA of the CDR3 is TGTGCCAGCAGCTTAGCAGGGGACAGGGGGCGAGAAAAACTGTTTTTT. Translation gives CASSLAGDRGREKLFF.

The chain joins TRBV7-9 to TRBJ2-1, with D possibly TRBD1 on 6 matching bases. V was pared by 4 bases and J by 9 bases, with 16 bases between. The CDR3 is made up of 14 amino acids. The germline gives CDR1 SEHNR, CDR2 FQNEAQ (reference sequence). The CDR3 coding sequence is TGTGCCAGCAGCTCCGGACAGTTGGTGGTTGAGCAGTTCTTC. It yields the protein CASSSGQLVVEQFF.

The gene calls are TRBV10-1 and TRBJ2-1; 10 bases agree with TRBD2. This CDR3 is built from 15 residues. V was clipped by 8 bases and J by 6 bases; unmatched bases: 10. Germline CDR1 and CDR2: WNHNN and SYGVQD (reference sequence). This CDR3 reads CASSAEVAGGNEQFF. CDR3 coding DNA: TGCGCCAGCTCCGCGGAGGTAGCGGGGGGCAATGAGCAGTTCTTC.

The V call is TRBV6-6, the J call TRBJ1-1; D is uncertain. Trimming shortened V by 2 bases and J by 7 bases, and 8 bases separated the two germline ends. The CDR3 extends over 12 amino acids. Germline V lookup: CDR1 MNHNY, CDR2 SVGAGI (reference sequence). CDR3 nucleotide sequence: TGTGCCAGCAGTTACCTGGTCGGTGAAGCTTTCTTT. Its translation: CASSYLVGEAFF.

V usage is TRBV9 and J usage is TRBJ1-1, with 8 bases that match TRBD1. The V gene end was trimmed by 3 bases and the J gene end by 4 bases; junction bases not matched to a gene: 2. The CDR3 totals 13 residues. Germline loops: CDR1 SGDLS, CDR2 YYNGEE. The CDR3 is CASSGGQGTEAFF. The CDR3 region has the DNA TGTGCCAGCAGCGGAGGACAGGGCACTGAAGCTTTCTTT.

The rearrangement uses TRBV11-2 and TRBJ2-5, with 9 bases identical to TRBD1. V lost 5 bases, J lost 5 bases, and 6 bases stayed unmatched. This CDR3 is 14 amino acids long. Per the germline V gene, CDR1 is SGHAT and CDR2 is FQNNGV. The CDR3 here is CASSPGQGIETQYF. CDR3 DNA: TGTGCCAGCAGCCCGGGACAGGGTATCGAGACCCAGTACTTC. The full variable domain, completed using reference TRBV11-2 and TRBJ2-5, is EAGVAQSPRYKIIEKRQSVAFWCNPISGHATLYWYQQILGQGPKLLIQFQNNGVVDDSQLPKDRFSAERLKGVDSTLKIQPAKLEDSAVYLCASSPGQGIETQYFGPGTRLLVL.